The rows below give T cell receptor beta chains drawn from one sample of a study of cytomegalovirus exposure and HLA in healthy donors. TCRdb's copy holds only in-frame clones and misses some; the assay was immunoSEQ multiplex PCR. The sample records about 160,000 clones, about four fifths being singletons. Sequencing was performed on PBMCs. These receptors all stem from a man between 50 and 59 years old in good health and CMV-seropositive. Both conserved end residues are part of each CDR3. D genes are given only for firm matches. Not every row has a clone size; where given, it reads once, few, many or a size class.

D	size	J	V	CDR3	DNA
NA	few	TRBJ2-2	TRBV4-1	CASSHGGQSGELFF	TGCGCCAGCAGCCACGGGGGACAGTCCGGGGAGCTGTTTTTT
NA	NA	TRBJ1-6	TRBV14	CASSQEQGKPLHF	TGTGCCAGCAGCCAAGAGCAGGGGAAACCCCTCCACTTT
NA	few	TRBJ2-1	TRBV21-1	CASSKAPGELSSYNEQFF	TGTGCCAGCAGCAAAGCCCCGGGTGAGCTAAGCTCCTACAATGAGCAGTTCTTC
TRBD2	NA	TRBJ2-3	TRBV5-1	CASSLGTSGAQITDTQYF	TGCGCCAGCAGCTTGGGGACTAGCGGGGCGCAGATCACAGATACGCAGTATTTT
NA	once	TRBJ2-7	TRBV27	CASSSPTGAEQYF	TGTGCCAGCAGTTCCCCGACTGGGGCCGAGCAGTACTTC
TRBD2	NA	TRBJ2-7	TRBV5-1	CASRLLAGDNKQYF	TGCGCCAGCAGATTACTAGCGGGAGACAACAAGCAGTACTTC
TRBD1	NA	TRBJ2-7	TRBV6-4	CASSRDRASYEQYF	TGTGCCAGTTCCCGGGACAGGGCCTCCTACGAGCAGTACTTC
NA	NA	TRBJ2-3	TRBV5-1	CASSWGQGASGADTQYF	TGCGCCAGCAGCTGGGGCCAGGGGGCTAGCGGGGCAGATACGCAGTATTTT
TRBD1	NA	TRBJ2-2	TRBV2	CASKRQGNAGELFF	TGTGCCAGCAAAAGACAGGGGAATGCCGGGGAGCTGTTTTTT
TRBD1	once	TRBJ1-4	TRBV5-1	CASSLAGTENEKLFF	TGCGCCAGCAGCTTGGCCGGGACAGAGAATGAAAAACTGTTTTTT
TRBD1	NA	TRBJ1-4	TRBV28	CASSLGPWGTGGYEKLFF	TGTGCCAGCAGTTTAGGCCCATGGGGGACAGGGGGCTATGAAAAACTGTTTTTT
NA	NA	TRBJ2-4	TRBV5-4	CASTSLAKNIQYF	TGTGCCAGCACCTCTCTGGCCAAAAACATTCAGTACTTC
TRBD2	NA	TRBJ2-1	TRBV6-5	CASSYGGGAYNEQFF	TGTGCCAGCAGTTACGGCGGGGGGGCATACAATGAGCAGTTCTTC
NA	NA	TRBJ1-6	TRBV18	CASSPMANSPLHF	TGTGCCAGCTCACCAATGGCTAATTCACCCCTCCACTTT
NA	NA	TRBJ2-1	TRBV10-1	CASSGFSYNEQFF	TGCGCCAGCTCCGGTTTTTCCTACAATGAGCAGTTCTTC
TRBD1	NA	TRBJ1-2	TRBV6-6	CASSYTQGASYGYTF	TGTGCCAGCAGTTACACTCAGGGGGCGAGCTATGGCTACACCTTC
TRBD2	NA	TRBJ2-7	TRBV11-2	CASSFWREAYEQYF	TGTGCCAGCAGCTTTTGGCGGGAGGCCTACGAGCAGTACTTC
TRBD2	NA	TRBJ2-2	TRBV2	CASSEMAGGHTGELFF	TGTGCCAGCAGTGAAATGGCGGGAGGCCACACCGGGGAGCTGTTTTTT
TRBD1	NA	TRBJ1-6	TRBV28	CASRTQGSSYNSPLHF	TGTGCCAGCAGAACACAGGGGAGCTCCTATAATTCACCCCTCCACTTT
NA	NA	TRBJ1-2	TRBV5-1	CASSLTDRNYGYTF	TGCGCCAGCAGCTTGACCGACAGAAACTATGGCTACACCTTC
NA	NA	TRBJ2-1	TRBV19	CASSPIGSYNEQFF	TGTGCCAGTAGTCCTATCGGCTCCTACAATGAGCAGTTCTTC
NA	NA	TRBJ1-5	TRBV28	CASSPRVFSNQPQHF	TGTGCCAGCAGTCCCAGGGTTTTCAGCAATCAGCCCCAGCATTTT
TRBD1	NA	TRBJ1-1	TRBV27	CASRRSGGTEAFF	TGTGCCAGCAGGAGGTCAGGGGGGACTGAAGCTTTCTTT
TRBD1	NA	TRBJ2-5	TRBV28	CASSKGAGAETQYF	TGTGCCAGCAGTAAGGGGGCTGGGGCAGAGACCCAGTACTTC